This is a list of T cell receptor beta chains from one sample in a study of control samples from healthy donors and cancer patients. Sequencing was performed with immunoSEQ multiplex PCR; in TCRdb, only in-frame clones are kept and a portion is missing. The table records roughly 120,000 clones, 88% of them present only once. Sequencing input: blood. Receptor source: a woman in her 70s in good health. Both conserved end residues are part of each CDR3. A D gene is named only where the DNA matches it firmly. Size values are once, few and many counts, or a class for expanded clones, and some rows have none.

>NA|TRBJ1-2|NA|TRBV2
CASVGLNYGYTF
TGTGCCAGCGTAGGACTTAACTATGGCTACACCTTC
>NA|TRBJ1-1|NA|TRBV6-5
CASSHVGTAFF
TGTGCCAGCAGTCACGTGGGGACAGCTTTCTTT
>NA|TRBJ2-1|TRBD2|TRBV19
CASNDGGSYNEQFF
TGTGCCAGTAACGACGGGGGGTCCTACAATGAGCAGTTCTTC
>NA|TRBJ1-6|NA|TRBV11-2
CASSTDREAPLHF
TGTGCCAGCAGCACTGACCGGGAGGCACCCCTCCACTTT
>NA|TRBJ2-3|TRBD2|TRBV9
CASSRTAGGTDTQYF
TGTGCCAGCAGCCGAACCGCGGGGGGTACAGATACGCAGTATTTT
>NA|TRBJ2-7|NA|TRBV10-3
CAIGLQDYEQYF
TGTGCCATCGGACTACAGGACTACGAGCAGTACTTC
>NA|TRBJ2-3|NA|TRBV12-3/TRBV12-4
CASSLGFTDTQYF
TGTGCCAGCAGTTTAGGTTTCACAGATACGCAGTATTTT
>NA|TRBJ2-2|NA|TRBV7-9
CASVSGRSTGELFF
TGTGCCAGCGTCTCCGGGCGGTCCACCGGGGAGCTGTTTTTT
>NA|TRBJ1-6|NA|TRBV2
CASSEKGSPLHF
TGTGCCAGCAGTGAGAAGGGTTCACCCCTCCACTTT
>NA|TRBJ1-5|NA|TRBV19
CASSQRGVGTGYQPQHF
TGTGCCAGTAGCCAAAGGGGCGTAGGGACCGGTTATCAGCCCCAGCATTTT
>NA|TRBJ1-1|NA|TRBV5-1
CASSPSGGSTEAFF
TGCGCCAGCTCACCCTCCGGGGGGAGTACTGAAGCTTTCTTT
>NA|TRBJ1-3|NA|TRBV7-3
CASSLSTYQSGNTIYF
TGTGCCAGCAGCTTATCCACTTATCAATCTGGAAACACCATATATTTT
>NA|TRBJ2-7|NA|TRBV6-1
CASSESVPYEQYF
TGTGCCAGCAGTGAGTCCGTGCCCTACGAGCAGTACTTC
>NA|TRBJ1-2|TRBD1|TRBV4-3
CASSRSRDRPNYGYTF
TGCGCCAGCAGCCGGAGCCGGGACAGGCCTAACTATGGCTACACCTTC
>NA|TRBJ1-4|NA|TRBV19
CASTGEDEKLFF
TGTGCCAGTACCGGGGAGGATGAAAAACTGTTTTTT
>few|TRBJ1-1|NA|TRBV5-8
CASTLRRTTLEAFF
TGTGCCAGCACCCTCCGTAGAACGACGCTTGAAGCTTTCTTT
>NA|TRBJ2-7|NA|TRBV5-6
CASSFSWSGERREQYF
TGTGCCAGCAGCTTTTCATGGTCGGGAGAACGTCGGGAGCAGTACTTC
>few|TRBJ1-6|TRBD1|TRBV4-2
CASSQDPGTGNSPLHF
TGTGCCAGCAGCCAAGATCCCGGGACAGGGAATTCACCCCTCCACTTT
>NA|TRBJ1-4|NA|TRBV19
CASSIGPTEGEKLFF
TGTGCCAGTAGTATCGGGCCCACCGAGGGCGAAAAACTGTTTTTT
>NA|TRBJ1-3|NA|TRBV10-1
CASNPRGGTIYF
TGCGCCAGCAACCCCCGCGGGGGGACCATATATTTT
>NA|TRBJ2-1|NA|TRBV11-3
CASSLGRSSYNEQFF
TGTGCCAGCAGCTTAGGACGGAGCTCCTACAATGAGCAGTTCTTC